A single sample gave rise to the 23 T cell receptor beta chains below, sequenced in a study of T cell repertoires in cytomegalovirus infection (dated by TCRdb to the late 2010s). These receptors have no known antigen. What this sample's treatment or condition label stands for: in vitro stimulation with specific CMV peptide epitopes to enrich CMV-specific T cells. TCRdb shows the sequencer as Illumina HiSeq 1500. Through fastp at Q25 and MiXCR, TCRdb rebuilt clones from the public reads, retaining in-frame beta chains. Each CDR3 protein gets just one entry, which takes the most common genes and DNA from the rows behind it. The sample yields some 270,000 distinct CDR3 sequences; less than 25% were counted once. Of the sample, under 25% is held by the ten largest clones. The source material was cultured PBMCs, sampled from culture after CMV antigen stimulation. The receptor source for this set is a human donor in good health (CMV status not recorded). Some clones in this sample may be carry-over from other donors' samples.

This clonotype has only a few counts. This chain uses TRBV27 with TRBJ2-7; D uncertain. CDR3 length: 10 residues. In germline, CDR1 is MNHEY, CDR2 SMNVEV (reference sequence). The CDR3 DNA reads TGTCCCCGGCACTCCTACGAGCAGTACGTC. As protein: CPRHSYEQYV.

The chain is built from TRBV10-3 and TRBJ2-7; the D gene is possibly TRBD2 (7 bases). Germline CDR1 ENHRY, CDR2 SYGVKD. The V gene lost 8 bases and the J gene lost 1 base, with 15 bases spanning the gap. The CDR3 runs 14 residues. CDR3 DNA sequence: TGTGCCATCCGGTTGGGAGGGGGGTCCTACGAGCAGTACTTC. Amino acids: CAIRLGGGSYEQYF.

The table lists this clonotype with many counts. The chain has TRBV7-6 and TRBJ2-2; 11 nucleotides agree with TRBD2. Germline V gives CDR1 SGHVS, CDR2 FNYEAQ. The CDR3 runs 18 residues. After removal of 2 bases from V and 7 bases from J, the junction contained 12 bases not matched to a gene. The CDR3, as DNA: TGTGCCAGCAGCTTACTATCTAGCGGGAGGTTAAGCAGCGGGGAGCTGTTTTTT. As protein: CASSLLSSGRLSSGELFF.

The sample holds many counts of this clonotype. V is TRBV18 and J is TRBJ2-5, with TRBD1 matching 8 bases. The CDR3 is 14 amino acids. V shed 5 bases and J 3 bases; nucleotides not matched to a gene: 5. The germline CDR1 and CDR2 sequences are KGHSH and LQKENI. CDR3 bases: TGTGCCAGCTCATGGAAACAGGGGGAAGAGACCCAGTACTTC. Amino acids: CASSWKQGEETQYF.

Turning to this clonotype: This may stem from a read error, because a much larger clone lies one nucleotide away. The chain uses TRBV4-2 and TRBJ1-1, with 8 bases aligning to TRBD1. The length of the CDR3 is 14 residues. Germline V gene lookup returns CDR1 LGHNA and CDR2 YNFKEQ. CDR3 sequence reads: CASSPDRENAEAFF. The CDR3 nucleotides read TGTGCCAGCAGCCCGGACAGGGAGAACGCTGAAGCTTTCTTT.

This chain links TRBV7-3 with TRBJ2-1, with 8 bases aligning to TRBD2. The CDR3 sequence is 17 residues long. V trimming: 4 bases; J trimming: 6 bases; junction bases outside the gene matches: 14. Germline lookup yields CDR1 SGHTA and CDR2 FQGTGA. CDR3 sequence reads: CASSYPTGTSTVNEQFF. The CDR3 DNA is TGTGCCAGCAGCTACCCCACCGGGACTAGTACTGTCAATGAGCAGTTCTTC.

The CDR3 coding sequence is TGTGCCAGCAGCCTACGACAGGGATTCTATGGCTACACCTTC. The encoded protein is CASSLRQGFYGYTF. The V call is TRBV2, the J call TRBJ1-2, with TRBD1 identical over 7 bases. This CDR3 region has 14 residues. Germline V lookup: CDR1 SNHLY, CDR2 FYNNEI. With V trimmed by 6 bases and J by 4 bases, 8 bases remained unmatched. The variable domain in full, completed from reference TRBV2 and TRBJ1-2, reads EPEVTQTPSHQVTQMGQEVILRCVPISNHLYFYWYRQILGQKVEFLVSFYNNEISEKSEIFDDQFSVERPDGSNFTLKIRSTKLEDSAMYFCASSLRQGFYGYTFGSGTRLTVV.

The CDR3 DNA reads TGCAGTGCTAGAGAAACTAGCGGGATCGGAGATACGCAGTATTTT. Encoded protein: CSARETSGIGDTQYF. The rearrangement uses TRBV20-1 and TRBJ2-3, with TRBD2 identical over 10 bases. Germline V lookup: CDR1 DFQATT, CDR2 SNEGSKA (reference sequence). The CDR3 extends over 15 amino acids. V lost 0 bases and J lost 5; bases outside the gene matches: 5.

This clonotype has a count of ten or more. This chain connects TRBV7-2 to TRBJ2-1, with D unclear. Germline lookup yields CDR1 SGHTA and CDR2 FQGNSA. The length of the CDR3 is 13 residues. V was pared by 4 bases and J by 8 bases, with 12 bases between. For the CDR3, the DNA is TGTGCCAGCAGCTCACCGCCCCCGGATGAGCAGTTCTTC. Translated: CASSSPPPDEQFF.

The chain employs TRBV5-1 and TRBJ2-1; D might be TRBD1 (6 bases). V lost 0 bases to trimming and J lost 6 bases, with 10 bases between them. Per the germline V gene, CDR1 is SGHRS and CDR2 is YFSETQ. The CDR3 contains 14 residues. The CDR3 loop is CASSLAGAINEQFF. The DNA of the CDR3 is TGCGCCAGCAGCTTGGCAGGGGCCATCAATGAGCAGTTCTTC. The full variable domain, rest sourced from reference TRBV5-1 and TRBJ2-1, is KAGVTQTPRYLIKTRGQQVTLSCSPISGHRSVSWYQQTPGQGLQFLFEYFSETQRNKGNFPGRFSGRQFSNSRSEMNVSTLELGDSALYLCASSLAGAINEQFFGPGTRLTVL.

This chain connects TRBV7-3 to TRBJ2-1; 8 positions agree with TRBD2. Germline V gives CDR1 SGHTA, CDR2 FQGTGA. V trimming: 2 bases; J trimming: 12 bases; junction bases outside the gene matches: 18. The length of the CDR3 is 17 residues. The CDR3 sequence: CASSLSGSGVAGSWQFF. CDR3 nucleotides: TGTGCCAGCAGCTTATCGGGCTCAGGGGTAGCGGGATCTTGGCAGTTCTTC.

This clonotype was seen ten or more times. The V gene is TRBV20-1, the J gene TRBJ2-3; D gene uncertain. The germline V gene has CDR1 DFQATT and CDR2 SNEGSKA (reference sequence). This CDR3 has 13 amino acids. V was clipped by 2 bases and J by 7 bases, with 13 bases between them. The CDR3 protein is CSARSGGVNTQYF. The CDR3, as DNA: TGCAGTGCTAGATCGGGTGGGGTGAATACGCAGTATTTT.

This clonotype has just a few counts. V usage is TRBV6-1 and J usage is TRBJ2-2; 7 nucleotides align to TRBD1. The CDR3 runs to 15 residues. Looked up from germline, CDR1 is MNHNS and CDR2 is SASEGT. The trim removed 5 bases at V and 6 bases at J, leaving 9 bases unmatched. CDR3 residues: CASSPQGVAPGELFF. The CDR3 bases are TGTGCCAGCAGTCCCCAGGGGGTAGCCCCCGGGGAGCTGTTTTTT.

In its sample, this clonotype was seen a few times. The chain couples TRBV25-1 to TRBJ2-7, with D maybe TRBD2 (5 bases). Trimming pared 4 bases from V and 6 bases from J, leaving 22 bases between. This CDR3 has 16 residues. CDR1 MGHDK and CDR2 SYGVNS come from the germline V gene. The CDR3 region is CASSAALGVGSSEQYF. CDR3 nucleotide sequence: TGTGCCAGCAGTGCAGCCCTCGGGGTGGGGAGCTCCGAGCAGTACTTC.

This clonotype came up a few times. The chain is built from TRBV7-9 and TRBJ2-1; no clear D. V lost 4 bases to trimming and J lost 0 bases, with 22 bases between them. The germline V gene encodes CDR1 SEHNR and CDR2 FQNEAQ (reference sequence). CDR3 length: 19 residues. This chain's CDR3 is CASSSAVIVSTNSYNEQFF. The CDR3 region has the DNA TGTGCCAGCAGCTCAGCAGTGATAGTTAGCACGAACTCCTACAATGAGCAGTTCTTC.

This clonotype occurred many times. The chain carries TRBV7-9 and TRBJ2-2; 10 nucleotides align to TRBD2. The germline CDR1 and CDR2 sequences are SEHNR and FQNEAQ (reference sequence). The V and J ends lost 5 bases and 7 bases, in that order; junction bases with no gene match: 13. This CDR3 contains 17 residues. CDR3 sequence reads: CASSTPRSGRAGGELFF. The DNA of the CDR3 is TGTGCCAGCAGCACTCCCCGGAGCGGGAGGGCCGGCGGGGAGCTGTTTTTT.

The chain couples TRBV7-8 to TRBJ1-2; D remains unclear. CDR3 length: 14 amino acids. Deletions cut 7 bases from V and 5 bases from J, with 17 bases between. Germline values: CDR1 SGHVS, CDR2 FQNEAQ. CDR3 sequence reads: CASTGENYPYGYTF. The DNA of the CDR3 is TGTGCCAGCACTGGGGAGAATTACCCTTATGGCTACACCTTC.

This clonotype was seen at least ten times. This chain uses TRBV7-6 with TRBJ1-3; the D is unclear. With 3 bases removed from V and 3 bases from J, the gap between germline ends came to 12 bases. There are 15 residues in the CDR3. Germline CDR1 SGHVS, CDR2 FNYEAQ. In DNA form, the CDR3 reads TGTGCCAGCAGCTTGGAAATTGCCCATGGAAACACCATATATTTT. Translated, it gives CASSLEIAHGNTIYF.

The chain recombines TRBV25-1 with TRBJ2-5, with 7 bases identical to TRBD2. The CDR3 has 14 residues. Germline CDR1 is MGHDK and CDR2 is SYGVNS. V shed 8 bases, J shed 4 bases, and the junction held 10 bases outside the gene matches. CDR3 in DNA: TGTGCCAGCTTCTCGGCGGGAGTTGGAGAGACCCAGTACTTC. Its translation is CASFSAGVGETQYF.

This clonotype was seen repeatedly, ten times or more. This rearrangement joins TRBV7-2 to TRBJ2-1, with 8 bases lining up with TRBD2. This CDR3 region has 15 residues. V was pared by 5 bases and J by 1 base, with 4 bases of the junction left unmatched. The V gene's germline CDR1 is SGHTA and CDR2 FQGNSA. The CDR3 sequence: CASSQVAGSYNEQFF. In nucleotides, the CDR3 is TGTGCCAGCAGCCAAGTAGCGGGATCCTACAATGAGCAGTTCTTC.

This clonotype turned up a few times. V and J are TRBV7-2 and TRBJ2-1; 7 bases are shared with TRBD2. CDR1 is SGHTA, CDR2 FQGNSA, per germline. The CDR3 consists of 14 residues. V dropped 4 bases and J dropped 13; count of bases not matched to a gene: 13. The CDR3 DNA follows: TGTGCCAGCAGCTCCCCCTTACTTGGGGGGGTACAGTTCTTC. This translates into CASSSPLLGGVQFF.

The chain is built from TRBV4-3 and TRBJ2-7; D might be TRBD2 (7 bases). This CDR3 region has 15 residues. In germline, CDR1 is LGHNA, CDR2 YSLEER. V was shortened by 0 bases and J by 4 bases, with 13 bases between the two germline ends. CDR3 in amino acids: CASSQELQGGYEQYF. CDR3 nucleotide sequence: TGCGCCAGCAGCCAAGAACTACAGGGAGGGTACGAGCAGTACTTC.

This clonotype was seen more than once but under ten times. The chain has TRBV6-2 or TRBV6-3 and TRBJ1-5; the match to TRBD1 covers 7 bases. CDR3 length: 14 residues. Looked up from germline, CDR1 is MNHEY and CDR2 is SVGEGT. V dropped 2 bases and J dropped 6; count of bases not matched to a gene: 4. Written as DNA, the CDR3 is TGTGCCAGCAGTTACGCGACAGGGCGTCAGCCCCAGCATTTT. The encoded protein is CASSYATGRQPQHF.